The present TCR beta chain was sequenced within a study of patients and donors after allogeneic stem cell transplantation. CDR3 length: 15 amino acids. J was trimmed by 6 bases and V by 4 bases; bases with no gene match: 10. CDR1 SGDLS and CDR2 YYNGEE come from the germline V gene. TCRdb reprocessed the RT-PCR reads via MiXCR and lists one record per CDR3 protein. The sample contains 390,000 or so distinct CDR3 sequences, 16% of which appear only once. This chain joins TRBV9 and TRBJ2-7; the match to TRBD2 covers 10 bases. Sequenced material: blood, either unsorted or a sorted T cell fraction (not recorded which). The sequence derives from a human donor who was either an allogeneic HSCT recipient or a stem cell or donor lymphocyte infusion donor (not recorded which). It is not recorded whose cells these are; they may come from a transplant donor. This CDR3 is CASSSRGAGGFEQYF. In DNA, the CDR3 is TGTGCCAGCAGCTCCCGGGGAGCGGGGGGGTTCGAGCAGTACTTC.